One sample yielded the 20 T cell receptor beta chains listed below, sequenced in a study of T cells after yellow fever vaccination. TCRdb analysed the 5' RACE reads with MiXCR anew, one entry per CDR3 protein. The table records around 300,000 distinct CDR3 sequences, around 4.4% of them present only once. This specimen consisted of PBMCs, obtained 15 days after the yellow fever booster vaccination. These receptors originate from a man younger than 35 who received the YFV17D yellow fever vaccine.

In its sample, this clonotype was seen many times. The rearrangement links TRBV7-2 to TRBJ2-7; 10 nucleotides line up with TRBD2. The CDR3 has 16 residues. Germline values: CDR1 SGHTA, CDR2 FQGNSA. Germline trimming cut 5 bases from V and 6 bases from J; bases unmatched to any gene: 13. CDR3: CASSPYLSGGAFEQYF. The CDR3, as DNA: TGTGCCAGCAGCCCCTACTTGAGCGGGGGGGCCTTCGAGCAGTACTTC.

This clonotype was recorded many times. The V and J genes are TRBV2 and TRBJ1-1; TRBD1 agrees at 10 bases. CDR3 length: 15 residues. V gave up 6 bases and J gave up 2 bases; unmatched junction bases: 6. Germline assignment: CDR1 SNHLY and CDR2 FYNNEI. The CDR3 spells CASSRDRGENTEAFF. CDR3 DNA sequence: TGTGCCAGCAGCCGGGACAGGGGCGAAAACACTGAAGCTTTCTTT.

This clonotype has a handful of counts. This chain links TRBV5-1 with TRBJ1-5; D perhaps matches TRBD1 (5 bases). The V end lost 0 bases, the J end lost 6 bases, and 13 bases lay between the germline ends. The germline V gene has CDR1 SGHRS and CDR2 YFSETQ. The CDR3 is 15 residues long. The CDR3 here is CASSLGTNRGQPQHF. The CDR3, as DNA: TGCGCCAGCAGCTTGGGGACAAATAGAGGTCAGCCCCAGCATTTT.

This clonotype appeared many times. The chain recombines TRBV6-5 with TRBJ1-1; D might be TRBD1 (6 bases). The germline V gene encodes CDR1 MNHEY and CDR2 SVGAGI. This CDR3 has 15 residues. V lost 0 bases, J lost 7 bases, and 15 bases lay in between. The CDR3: CASSYSLDSSFEAFF. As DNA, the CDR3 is TGTGCCAGCAGTTACTCTTTGGACAGCAGCTTTGAAGCTTTCTTT.

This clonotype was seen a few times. The CDR3, as DNA: TGTGCCATCAGTGAGACCGGGACAGGTGACCCTCGGGGCTACACCTTC. Amino acids: CAISETGTGDPRGYTF. The V call is TRBV10-3, the J call TRBJ1-2, with 8 bases that match TRBD1. This CDR3 has 16 residues. Germline V gives CDR1 ENHRY, CDR2 SYGVKD. Trimming took 2 bases from V and 8 from J; bases not matched to a gene: 13.

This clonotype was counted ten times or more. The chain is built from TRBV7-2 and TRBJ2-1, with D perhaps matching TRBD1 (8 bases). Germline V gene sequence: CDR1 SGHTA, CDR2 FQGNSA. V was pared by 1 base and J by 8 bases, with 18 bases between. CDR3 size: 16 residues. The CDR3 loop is CASSLGLDRGGDEQFF. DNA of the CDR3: TGTGCCAGCAGCTTAGGTTTAGACAGGGGAGGGGATGAGCAGTTCTTC.

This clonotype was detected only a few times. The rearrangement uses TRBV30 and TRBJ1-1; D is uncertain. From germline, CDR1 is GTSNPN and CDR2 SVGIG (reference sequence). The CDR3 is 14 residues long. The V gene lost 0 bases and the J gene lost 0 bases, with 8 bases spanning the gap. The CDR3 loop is CAWSVGHLNTEAFF. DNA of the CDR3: TGTGCCTGGAGTGTAGGGCACCTGAACACTGAAGCTTTCTTT. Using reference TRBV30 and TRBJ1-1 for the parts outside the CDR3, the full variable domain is SQTIHQWPATLVQPVGSPLSLECTVEGTSNPNLYWYRQAAGRGLQLLFYSVGIGQISSEVPQNLSASRPQDRQFILSSKKLLLSDSGFYLCAWSVGHLNTEAFFGQGTRLTVV.

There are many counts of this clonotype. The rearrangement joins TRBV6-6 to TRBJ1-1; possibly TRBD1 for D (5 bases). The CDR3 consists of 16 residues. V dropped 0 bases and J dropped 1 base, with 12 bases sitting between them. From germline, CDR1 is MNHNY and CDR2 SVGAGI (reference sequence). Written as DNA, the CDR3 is TGTGCCAGCAGTTACTCGCCTACAGGAACGAACACTGAAGCTTTCTTT. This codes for CASSYSPTGTNTEAFF.

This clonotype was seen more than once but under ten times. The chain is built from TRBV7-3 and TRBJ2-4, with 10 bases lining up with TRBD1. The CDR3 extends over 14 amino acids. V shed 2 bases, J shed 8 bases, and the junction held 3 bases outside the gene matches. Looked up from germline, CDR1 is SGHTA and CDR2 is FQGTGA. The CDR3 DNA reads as TGTGCCAGCAGCTTAGACAGGGGGCATGACATTCAGTACTTC. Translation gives CASSLDRGHDIQYF.

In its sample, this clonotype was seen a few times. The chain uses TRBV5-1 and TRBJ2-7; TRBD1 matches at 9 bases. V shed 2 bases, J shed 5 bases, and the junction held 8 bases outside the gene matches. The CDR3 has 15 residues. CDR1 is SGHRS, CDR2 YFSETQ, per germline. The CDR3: CASSLRQGGYDEQYV. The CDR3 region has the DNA TGCGCCAGCAGCTTAAGACAGGGGGGGTACGACGAGCAGTACGTC.

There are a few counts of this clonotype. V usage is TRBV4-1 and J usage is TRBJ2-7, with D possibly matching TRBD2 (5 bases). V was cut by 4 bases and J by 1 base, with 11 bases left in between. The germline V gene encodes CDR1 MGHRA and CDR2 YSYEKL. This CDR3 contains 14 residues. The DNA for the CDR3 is TGCGCCAGCAGCCTTATCCCGGGGTCCTACGAGCAGTACGTC. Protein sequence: CASSLIPGSYEQYV.

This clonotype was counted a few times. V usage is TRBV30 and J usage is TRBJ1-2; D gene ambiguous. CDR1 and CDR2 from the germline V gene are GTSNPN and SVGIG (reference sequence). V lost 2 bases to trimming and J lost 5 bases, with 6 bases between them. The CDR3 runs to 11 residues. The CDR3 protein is CAWSRRYGYTF. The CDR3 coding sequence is TGTGCCTGGAGTAGGAGGTATGGCTACACCTTC.

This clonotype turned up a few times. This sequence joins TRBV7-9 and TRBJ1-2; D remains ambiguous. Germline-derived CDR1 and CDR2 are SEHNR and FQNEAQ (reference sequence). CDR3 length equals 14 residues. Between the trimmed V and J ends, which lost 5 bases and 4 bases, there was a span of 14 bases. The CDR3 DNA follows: TGTGCCAGCAGCCCGGGAGGAATGGGCTATGGCTACACCTTC. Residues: CASSPGGMGYGYTF. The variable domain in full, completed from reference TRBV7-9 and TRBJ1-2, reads DTGVSQNPRHKITKRGQNVTFRCDPISEHNRLYWYRQTLGQGPEFLTYFQNEAQLEKSRLLSDRFSAERPKGSFSTLEIQRTEQGDSAMYLCASSPGGMGYGYTFGSGTRLTVV.

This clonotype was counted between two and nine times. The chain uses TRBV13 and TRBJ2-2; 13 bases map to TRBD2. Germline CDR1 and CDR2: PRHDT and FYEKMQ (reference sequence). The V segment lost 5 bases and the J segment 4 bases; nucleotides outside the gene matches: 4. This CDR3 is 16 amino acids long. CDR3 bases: TGTGCCAGCAGCACCGGACTAGCGGGGGCCACCGGGGAGCTGTTTTTT. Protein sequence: CASSTGLAGATGELFF.

CDR3 sequence: CASSFEPGGQETQYF. The CDR3 bases are TGTGCCAGCAGCTTCGAGCCGGGGGGACAAGAGACCCAGTACTTC. The V gene is TRBV7-2, the J gene TRBJ2-5; 7 positions agree with TRBD2. This CDR3 is 15 amino acids long. Germline lookup yields CDR1 SGHTA and CDR2 FQGNSA. With V trimmed by 3 bases and J by 2 bases, 6 bases remained unmatched.

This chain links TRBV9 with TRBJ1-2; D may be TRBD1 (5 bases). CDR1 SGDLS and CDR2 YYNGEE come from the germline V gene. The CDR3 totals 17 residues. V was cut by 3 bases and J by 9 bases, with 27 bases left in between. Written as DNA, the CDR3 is TGTGCCAGCAGCGCTAGCCTATCCAGGGAGAAGGGCCCTAGCTACACCTTC. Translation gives CASSASLSREKGPSYTF. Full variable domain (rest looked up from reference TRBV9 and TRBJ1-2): DSGVTQTPKHLITATGQRVTLRCSPRSGDLSVYWYQQSLDQGLQFLIQYYNGEERAKGNILERFSAQQFPDLHSELNLSSLELGDSALYFCASSASLSREKGPSYTFGSGTRLTVV.

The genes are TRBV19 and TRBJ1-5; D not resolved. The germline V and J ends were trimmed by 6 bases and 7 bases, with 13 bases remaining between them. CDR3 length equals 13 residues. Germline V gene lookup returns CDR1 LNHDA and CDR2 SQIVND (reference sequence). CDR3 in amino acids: CASRPGEYQPQHF. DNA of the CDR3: TGTGCCAGTAGACCCGGGGAATACCAGCCCCAGCATTTT.

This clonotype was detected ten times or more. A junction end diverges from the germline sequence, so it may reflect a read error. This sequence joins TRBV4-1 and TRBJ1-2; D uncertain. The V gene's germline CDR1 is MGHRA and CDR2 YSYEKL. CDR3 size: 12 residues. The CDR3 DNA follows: TGCGCCAGCAGCCAAGGAACGGTGCCGGGTGGCTTC. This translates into CASSQGTVPGGF.

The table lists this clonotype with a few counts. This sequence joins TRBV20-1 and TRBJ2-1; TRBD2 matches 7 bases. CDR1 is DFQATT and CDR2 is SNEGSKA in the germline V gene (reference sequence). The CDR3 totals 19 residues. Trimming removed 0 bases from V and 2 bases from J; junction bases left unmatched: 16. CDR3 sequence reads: CSARDLRRGLSTTYNEQFF. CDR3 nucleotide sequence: TGCAGTGCTAGAGATCTTCGGAGGGGACTATCGACCACCTACAATGAGCAGTTCTTC.

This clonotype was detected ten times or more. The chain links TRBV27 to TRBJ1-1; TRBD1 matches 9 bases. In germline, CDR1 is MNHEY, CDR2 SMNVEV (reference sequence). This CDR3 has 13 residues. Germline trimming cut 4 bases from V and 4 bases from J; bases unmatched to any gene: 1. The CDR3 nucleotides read TGTGCCAGCAGTTGGACAGGGGCCACTGAAGCTTTCTTT. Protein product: CASSWTGATEAFF.